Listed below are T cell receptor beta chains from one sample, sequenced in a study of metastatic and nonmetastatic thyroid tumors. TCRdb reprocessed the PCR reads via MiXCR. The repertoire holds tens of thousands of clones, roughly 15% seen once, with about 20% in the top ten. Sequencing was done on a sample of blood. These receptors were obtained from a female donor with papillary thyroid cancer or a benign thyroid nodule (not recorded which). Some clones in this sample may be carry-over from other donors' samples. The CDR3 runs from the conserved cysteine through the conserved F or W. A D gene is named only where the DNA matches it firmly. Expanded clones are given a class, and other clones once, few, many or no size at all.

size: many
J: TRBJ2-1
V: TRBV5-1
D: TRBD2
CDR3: CASSGGSGIYNEQFF
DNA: TGCGCCAGCAGTGGAGGGAGCGGGATATACAATGAGCAGTTCTTC

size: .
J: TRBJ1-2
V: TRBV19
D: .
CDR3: CATGRERRPQNYGYTF
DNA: TGTGCCACAGGACGGGAAAGGAGACCTCAGAACTATGGCTACACCTTC

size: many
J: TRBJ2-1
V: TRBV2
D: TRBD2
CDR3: CASSEVLGLADYNEQFF
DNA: TGTGCCAGCAGTGAAGTCCTGGGACTAGCGGATTACAATGAGCAGTTCTTC

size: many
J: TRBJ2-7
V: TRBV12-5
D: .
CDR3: CASGLREAHYEQYF
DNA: TGTGCTAGTGGTTTGAGGGAGGCCCACTACGAGCAGTACTTC

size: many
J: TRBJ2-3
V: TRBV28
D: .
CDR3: CASSPQSTDTQYF
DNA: TGTGCCAGCAGCCCCCAAAGCACAGATACGCAGTATTTT

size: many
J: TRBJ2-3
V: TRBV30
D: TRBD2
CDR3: CAWKVAGSDTQYF
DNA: TGTGCCTGGAAGGTAGCGGGATCAGATACGCAGTATTTT

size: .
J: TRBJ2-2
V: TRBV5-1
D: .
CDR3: CASKSGGVTTGELFF
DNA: TGCGCCAGCAAATCAGGAGGGGTGACCACCGGGGAGCTGTTTTTT

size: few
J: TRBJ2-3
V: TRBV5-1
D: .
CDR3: CASSSRGEGDTQYF
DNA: TGCGCCAGCAGCTCCAGGGGGGAGGGGGATACGCAGTATTTT

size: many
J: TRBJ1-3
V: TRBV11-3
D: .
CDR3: CASSSLRNTIYF
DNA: TGTGCCAGCAGCTCCCTCCGAAACACCATATATTTT

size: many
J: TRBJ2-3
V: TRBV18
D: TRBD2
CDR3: CASSVMRESDTQYF
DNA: TGTGCCAGCTCCGTGATGCGGGAGTCGGATACGCAGTATTTT

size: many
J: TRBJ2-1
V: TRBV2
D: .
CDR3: CASRSNRVARSREFF
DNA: TGTGCCAGCAGGTCTAACAGGGTCGCTAGGTCTCGAGAGTTCTTC

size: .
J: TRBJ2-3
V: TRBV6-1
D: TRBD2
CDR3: CASSGTSVSTDTQYF
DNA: TGTGCCAGCAGTGGAACTAGCGTTAGCACAGATACGCAGTATTTT

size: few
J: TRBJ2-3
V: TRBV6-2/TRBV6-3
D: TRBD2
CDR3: CASGGGTSTDTQYF
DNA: TGTGCCAGCGGGGGGGGAACTAGCACAGATACGCAGTATTTT

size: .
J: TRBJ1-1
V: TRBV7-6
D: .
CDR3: CASSAGLNTEAFF
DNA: TGTGCCAGTAGTGCCGGATTGAACACTGAAGCTTTCTTT

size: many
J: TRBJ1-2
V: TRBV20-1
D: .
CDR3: CSASTGQPRSQYGYTF
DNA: TGCAGTGCTAGTACTGGACAGCCCAGGTCCCAGTATGGCTACACCTTC

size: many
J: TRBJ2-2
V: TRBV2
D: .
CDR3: CASSTRRAGELFF
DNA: TGTGCCAGCAGTACCCGACGGGCCGGGGAGCTGTTTTTT

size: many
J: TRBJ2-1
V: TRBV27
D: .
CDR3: CASSLGGTYNEQFF
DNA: TGTGCCAGCAGTTTGGGCGGGACCTACAATGAGCAGTTCTTC

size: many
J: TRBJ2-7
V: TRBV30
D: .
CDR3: CACWAFNHEQYF
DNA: TGTGCCTGTTGGGCCTTCAACCACGAGCAGTACTTC

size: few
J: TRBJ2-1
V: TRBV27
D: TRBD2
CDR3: CASSLSGTSGVYNEQFF
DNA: TGTGCCAGCAGTTTATCCGGGACTAGCGGGGTCTACAATGAGCAGTTCTTC